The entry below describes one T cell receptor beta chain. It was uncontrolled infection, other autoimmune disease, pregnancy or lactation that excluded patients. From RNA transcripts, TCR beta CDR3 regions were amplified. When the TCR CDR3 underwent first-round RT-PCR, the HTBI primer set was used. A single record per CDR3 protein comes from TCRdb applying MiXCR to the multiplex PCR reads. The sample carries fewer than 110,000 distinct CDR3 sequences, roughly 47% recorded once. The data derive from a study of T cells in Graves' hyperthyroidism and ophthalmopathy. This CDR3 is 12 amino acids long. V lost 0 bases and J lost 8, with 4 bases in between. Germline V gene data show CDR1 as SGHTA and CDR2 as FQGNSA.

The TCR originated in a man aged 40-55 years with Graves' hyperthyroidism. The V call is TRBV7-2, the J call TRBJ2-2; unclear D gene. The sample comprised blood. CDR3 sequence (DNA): TGTGCCAGCAGCTTAGCGCGAGGGGAGCTGTTTTTT. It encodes CASSLARGELFF. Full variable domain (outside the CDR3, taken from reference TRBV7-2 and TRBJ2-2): GAGVSQSPSNKVTEKGKDVELRCDPISGHTALYWYRQSLGQGLEFLIYFQGNSAPDKSGLPSDRFSAERTGGSVSTLTIQRTQQEDSAVYLCASSLARGELFFGEGSRLTVL.